The 6 T cell receptor beta chains given below trace back to one sample, sequenced in a study of T cell changes during pregnancy in multiple sclerosis. Repertoires were generated with immunoSEQ multiplex PCR, while TCRdb's copy carries only in-frame clones and drops some. The sample shows around 40,000 clones, 89% of them seen only once. Sequenced here: CD4+ T cells from peripheral blood mononuclear cells, sampled in the first trimester of pregnancy. Receptors originate from a female donor with multiple sclerosis, enrolled in a pregnancy study.

The sample holds one count of this clone. V usage is TRBV5-4 and J usage is TRBJ2-1, with 9 bases that match TRBD2. Germline V gene data show CDR1 as SGHNT and CDR2 as YYREEE (reference sequence). The CDR3 runs 17 residues. With V trimmed by 0 bases and J by 2 bases, 6 bases remained unmatched. The CDR3: CASSLGGSGSPYNEQFF. DNA for the CDR3: TGTGCCAGCAGCTTGGGAGGTAGCGGGAGCCCCTACAATGAGCAGTTCTTC.

The V call is TRBV7-2, the J call TRBJ1-1; D is possibly TRBD1 (5 bases). This CDR3 has 16 residues. The ends were cut back, 4 bases at V and 5 bases at J, with 20 bases in the middle. CDR1 and CDR2 (germline): SGHTA, FQGNSA. The CDR3 nucleotides read TGTGCCAGCAGCTCACTTATGGGGGGTATGGGAACTGAAGCTTTCTTT. Translating it yields CASSSLMGGMGTEAFF. The variable domain in full, completed from reference TRBV7-2 and TRBJ1-1, reads GAGVSQSPSNKVTEKGKDVELRCDPISGHTALYWYRQSLGQGLEFLIYFQGNSAPDKSGLPSDRFSAERTGGSVSTLTIQRTQQEDSAVYLCASSSLMGGMGTEAFFGQGTRLTVV.

This clone was detected only a few times. This chain joins TRBV30 and TRBJ1-5, with D maybe TRBD1 (6 bases). CDR3 length: 15 residues. CDR1 and CDR2 from the germline V gene are GTSNPN and SVGIG (reference sequence). Deletions cut 3 bases from V and 2 bases from J, with 14 bases between. The CDR3 here is CAWSQGQGGNQPQHF. The CDR3 DNA follows: TGTGCCTGGAGCCAGGGGCAGGGAGGCAATCAGCCCCAGCATTTT. The full variable domain, in which reference TRBV30 and TRBJ1-5 provide the parts outside the CDR3, is SQTIHQWPATLVQPVGSPLSLECTVEGTSNPNLYWYRQAAGRGLQLLFYSVGIGQISSEVPQNLSASRPQDRQFILSSKKLLLSDSGFYLCAWSQGQGGNQPQHFGDGTRLSIL.

The chain couples TRBV5-6 to TRBJ1-4; maybe TRBD1 (6 bases). V lost 3 bases to trimming and J lost 5 bases, with 17 bases between them. This CDR3 contains 16 residues. Germline V lookup: CDR1 SGHDT, CDR2 YYEEEE. The CDR3 bases are TGTGCCAGCAGCTCAGACACAGGGTCCGCCAATGAAAAACTGTTTTTT. The encoded protein is CASSSDTGSANEKLFF.

The rearrangement uses TRBV19 and TRBJ2-7, with 9 bases fitting TRBD2. The CDR3 runs 17 residues. Germline V lookup: CDR1 LNHDA, CDR2 SQIVND (reference sequence). V gave up 9 bases and J gave up 4 bases; unmatched junction bases: 19. The CDR3 nucleotides are TGTGCCAGCCTCCTACAGGGGAGGCGGGAGGGCCAATACGAGCAGTACTTC. As protein: CASLLQGRREGQYEQYF.

The chain uses TRBV18 and TRBJ2-1; TRBD1 matches at 9 bases. Germline V gene lookup returns CDR1 KGHSH and CDR2 LQKENI. With 6 bases clipped from V and 9 bases from J, the junction kept 15 bases outside the gene matches. The CDR3 length is 16 residues. This chain's CDR3 is CASSLYGTGNTGEQFF. CDR3 in DNA: TGTGCCAGCTCTCTTTACGGGACAGGGAATACTGGTGAGCAGTTCTTC.